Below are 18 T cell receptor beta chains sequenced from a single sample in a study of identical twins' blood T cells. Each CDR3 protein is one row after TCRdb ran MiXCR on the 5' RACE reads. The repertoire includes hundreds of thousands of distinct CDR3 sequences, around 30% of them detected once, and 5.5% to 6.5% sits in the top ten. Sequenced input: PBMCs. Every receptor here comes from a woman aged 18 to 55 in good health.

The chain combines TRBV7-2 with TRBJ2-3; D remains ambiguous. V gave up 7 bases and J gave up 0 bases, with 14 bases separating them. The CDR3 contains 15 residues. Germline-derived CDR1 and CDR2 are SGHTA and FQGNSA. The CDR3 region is CASKFIAASTDTQYF. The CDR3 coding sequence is TGTGCCAGCAAATTTATCGCTGCTAGCACAGATACGCAGTATTTT. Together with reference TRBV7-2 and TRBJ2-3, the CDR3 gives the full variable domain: GAGVSQSPSNKVTEKGKDVELRCDPISGHTALYWYRQSLGQGLEFLIYFQGNSAPDKSGLPSDRFSAERTGGSVSTLTIQRTQQEDSAVYLCASKFIAASTDTQYFGPGTRLTVL.

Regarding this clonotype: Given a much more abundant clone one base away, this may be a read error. The CDR3 reads CASSPGTGGSNYGYTF. CDR3 coding DNA: TGTGCCAGCAGTCCCGGGACAGGGGGCTCTAACTATGGCTACACCTTC. The rearrangement joins TRBV27 to TRBJ1-2; 12 nucleotides align to TRBD1. The ends lost 5 bases at V and 0 bases at J; junction bases unmatched: 4. CDR1 MNHEY and CDR2 SMNVEV come from the germline V gene (reference sequence). The CDR3 spans 16 residues.

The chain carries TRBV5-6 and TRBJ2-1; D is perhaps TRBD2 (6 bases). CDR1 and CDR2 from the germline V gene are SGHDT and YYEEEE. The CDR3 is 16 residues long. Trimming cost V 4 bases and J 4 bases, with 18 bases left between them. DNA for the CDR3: TGTGCCAGCAGCGGAATGGGACTTCCAAGTTACAATGAGCAGTTCTTC. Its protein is CASSGMGLPSYNEQFF. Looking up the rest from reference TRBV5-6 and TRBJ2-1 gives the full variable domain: DAGVTQSPTHLIKTRGQQVTLRCSPKSGHDTVSWYQQALGQGPQFIFQYYEEEERQRGNFPDRFSGHQFPNYSSELNVNALLLGDSALYLCASSGMGLPSYNEQFFGPGTRLTVL.

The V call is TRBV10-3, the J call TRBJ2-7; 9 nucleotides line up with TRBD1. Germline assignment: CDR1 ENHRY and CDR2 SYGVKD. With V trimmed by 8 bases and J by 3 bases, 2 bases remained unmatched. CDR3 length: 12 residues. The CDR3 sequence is CAIGQGNYEQYF. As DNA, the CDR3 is TGTGCCATCGGACAGGGGAACTACGAGCAGTACTTC.

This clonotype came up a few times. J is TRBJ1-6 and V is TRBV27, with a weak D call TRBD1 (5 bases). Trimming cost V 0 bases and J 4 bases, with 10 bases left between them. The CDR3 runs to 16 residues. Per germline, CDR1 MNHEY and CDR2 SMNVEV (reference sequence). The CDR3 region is CASSLSPGPYNSPLHF. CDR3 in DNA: TGTGCCAGCAGTTTATCTCCAGGGCCATATAATTCACCCCTCCACTTT.

CDR3 nucleotides: TGTGCCAGCCAGCCATCTCAGGGGGCAAATTCACCCCTCCACTTT. Translation gives CASQPSQGANSPLHF. The chain links TRBV5-5 to TRBJ1-6; 8 bases fit TRBD1. CDR1 SGHKS and CDR2 YYEKEE come from the germline V gene (reference sequence). This CDR3 spans 15 amino acids. The V and J ends lost 7 bases and 7 bases, in that order; junction bases with no gene match: 10. Full variable domain (outside the CDR3, taken from reference TRBV5-5 and TRBJ1-6): DAGVTQSPTHLIKTRGQQVTLRCSPISGHKSVSWYQQVLGQGPQFIFQYYEKEERGRGNFPDRFSARQFPNYSSELNVNALLLGDSALYLCASQPSQGANSPLHFGNGTRLTVT.

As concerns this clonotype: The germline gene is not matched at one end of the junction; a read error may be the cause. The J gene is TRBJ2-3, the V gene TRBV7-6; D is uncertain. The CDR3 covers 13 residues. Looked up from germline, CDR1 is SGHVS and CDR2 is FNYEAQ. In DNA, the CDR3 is TGTGCCAGCAACTTAGGCATAAGCGAGGCGCAGTATTTT. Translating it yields CASNLGISEAQYF. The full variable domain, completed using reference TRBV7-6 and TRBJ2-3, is GAGVSQSPRYKVTKRGQDVALRCDPISGHVSLYWYRQALGQGPEFLTYFNYEAQQDKSGLPNDRFSAERPEGSISTLTIQRTEQRDSAMYRCASNLGISEAQYFGPGTRLTVL.

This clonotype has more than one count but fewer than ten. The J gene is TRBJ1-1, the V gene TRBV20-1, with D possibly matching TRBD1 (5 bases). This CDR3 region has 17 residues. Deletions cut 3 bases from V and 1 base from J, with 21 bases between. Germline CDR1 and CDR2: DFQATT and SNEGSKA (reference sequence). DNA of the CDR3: TGCAGTGCTAGTTTTGGAGGGGTCAAATTTTGGAACACTGAAGCTTTCTTT. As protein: CSASFGGVKFWNTEAFF.

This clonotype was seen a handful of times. CDR3 nucleotides: TGTGCCAGCAGCTTACTATGGGACATTCAGTACTTC. Its translation: CASSLLWDIQYF. V usage is TRBV7-8 and J usage is TRBJ2-4; D is ambiguous. Trimming left V 2 bases short and J 8 bases short, with 7 bases between. This CDR3 has 12 amino acids. Germline loops: CDR1 SGHVS, CDR2 FQNEAQ.

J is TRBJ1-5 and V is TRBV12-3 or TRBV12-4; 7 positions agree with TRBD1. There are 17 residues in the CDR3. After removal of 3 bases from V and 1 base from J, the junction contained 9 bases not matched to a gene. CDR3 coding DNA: TGTGCCAGCAGTTTCGGAGGTTGGGGACAGAGCAATCAGCCCCAGCATTTT. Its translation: CASSFGGWGQSNQPQHF.

The CDR3 DNA reads TGTGCCAGCAAACCGGGACATACAAACTATGGCTACACCTTC. Protein sequence: CASKPGHTNYGYTF. This chain uses TRBV9 with TRBJ1-2; tentative D call: TRBD1 (6 bases). Germline CDR1 and CDR2: SGDLS and YYNGEE. Trimming took off 6 bases at V and 2 bases at J, with 14 bases between the two ends. This CDR3 has 14 amino acids.

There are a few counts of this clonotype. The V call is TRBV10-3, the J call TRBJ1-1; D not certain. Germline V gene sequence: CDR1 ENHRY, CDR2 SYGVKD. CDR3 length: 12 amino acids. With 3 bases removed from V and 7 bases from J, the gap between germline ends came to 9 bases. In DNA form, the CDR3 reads TGTGCCATCAGTGACAGGAATAATGAAGCTTTCTTT. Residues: CAISDRNNEAFF.

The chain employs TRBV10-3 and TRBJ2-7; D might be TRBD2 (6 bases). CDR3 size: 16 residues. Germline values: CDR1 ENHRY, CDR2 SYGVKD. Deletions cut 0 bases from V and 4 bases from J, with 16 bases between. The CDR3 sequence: CAISESRGGLSYEQYF. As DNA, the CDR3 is TGTGCCATCAGTGAGTCGAGGGGAGGACTGTCGTACGAGCAGTACTTC.

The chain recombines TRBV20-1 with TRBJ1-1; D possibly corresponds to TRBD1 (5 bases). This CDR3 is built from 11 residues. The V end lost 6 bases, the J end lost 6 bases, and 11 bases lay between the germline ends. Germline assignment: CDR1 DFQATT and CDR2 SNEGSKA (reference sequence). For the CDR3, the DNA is TGCAGTGCGGATGGGGACGCTGAAGCTTTCTTT. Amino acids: CSADGDAEAFF.

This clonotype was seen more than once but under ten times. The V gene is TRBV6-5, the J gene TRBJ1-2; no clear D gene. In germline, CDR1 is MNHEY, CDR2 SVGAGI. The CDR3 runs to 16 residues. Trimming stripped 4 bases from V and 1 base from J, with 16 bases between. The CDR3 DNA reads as TGTGCCAGCAGTTGGGCGATCGGACGGTATAACTATGGCTACACCTTC. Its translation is CASSWAIGRYNYGYTF.

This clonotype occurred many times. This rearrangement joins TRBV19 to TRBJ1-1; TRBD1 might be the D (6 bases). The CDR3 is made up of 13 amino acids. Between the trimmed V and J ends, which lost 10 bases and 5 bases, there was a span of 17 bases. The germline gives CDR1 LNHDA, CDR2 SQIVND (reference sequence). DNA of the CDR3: TGTGCCACTAAGAACAGGGAAGGAACTGAAGCTTTCTTT. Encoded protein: CATKNREGTEAFF.

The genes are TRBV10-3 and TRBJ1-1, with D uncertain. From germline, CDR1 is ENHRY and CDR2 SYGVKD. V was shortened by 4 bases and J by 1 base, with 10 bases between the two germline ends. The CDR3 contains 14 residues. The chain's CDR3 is CAISVNRPNTEAFF. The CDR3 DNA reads TGTGCCATCAGTGTCAACCGCCCGAACACTGAAGCTTTCTTT.

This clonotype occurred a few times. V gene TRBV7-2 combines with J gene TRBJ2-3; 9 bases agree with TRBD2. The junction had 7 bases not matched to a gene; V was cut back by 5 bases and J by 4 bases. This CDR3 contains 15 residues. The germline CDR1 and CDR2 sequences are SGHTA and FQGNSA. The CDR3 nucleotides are TGTGCCAGCAGCATTAGCGGGAGCAGCGCAGATACGCAGTATTTT. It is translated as CASSISGSSADTQYF.